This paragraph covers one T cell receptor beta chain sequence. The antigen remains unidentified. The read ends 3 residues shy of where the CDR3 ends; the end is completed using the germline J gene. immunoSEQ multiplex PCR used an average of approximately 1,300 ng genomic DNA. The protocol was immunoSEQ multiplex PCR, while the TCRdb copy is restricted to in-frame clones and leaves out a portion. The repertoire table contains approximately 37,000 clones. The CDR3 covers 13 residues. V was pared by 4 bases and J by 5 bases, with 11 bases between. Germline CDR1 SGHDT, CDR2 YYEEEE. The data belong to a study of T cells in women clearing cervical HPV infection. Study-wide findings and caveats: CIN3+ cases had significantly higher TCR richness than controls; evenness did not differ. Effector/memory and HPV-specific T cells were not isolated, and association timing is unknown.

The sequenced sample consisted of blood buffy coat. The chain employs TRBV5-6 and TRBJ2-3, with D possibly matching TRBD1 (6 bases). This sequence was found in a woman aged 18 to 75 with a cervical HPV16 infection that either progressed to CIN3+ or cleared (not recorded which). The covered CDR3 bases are TGTGCCAGCAGCCCCCAGGGGCGAGATACG. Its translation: CASSPQGRDT. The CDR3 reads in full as CASSPQGRDTQYF.